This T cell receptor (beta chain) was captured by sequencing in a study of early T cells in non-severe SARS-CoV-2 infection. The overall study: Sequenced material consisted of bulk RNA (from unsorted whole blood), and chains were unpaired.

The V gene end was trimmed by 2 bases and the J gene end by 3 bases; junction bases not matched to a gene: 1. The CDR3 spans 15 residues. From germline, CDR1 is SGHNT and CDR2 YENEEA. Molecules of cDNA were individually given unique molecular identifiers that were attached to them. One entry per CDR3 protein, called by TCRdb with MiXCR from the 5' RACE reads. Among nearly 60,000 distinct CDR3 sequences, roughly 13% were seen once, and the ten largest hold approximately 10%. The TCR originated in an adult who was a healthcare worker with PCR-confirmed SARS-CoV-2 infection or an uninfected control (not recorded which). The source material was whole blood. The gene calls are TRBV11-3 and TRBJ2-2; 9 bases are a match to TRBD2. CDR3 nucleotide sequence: TGTGCCAGCAGCTTAAGCGGGGGGCACACCGGGGAGCTGTTTTTT. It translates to CASSLSGGHTGELFF.